Presented here are 8 T cell receptor beta chains from one specimen sequenced in a study of a mutant IDH1 vaccine in newly diagnosed glioma. Documented time point: baseline, week 1 (first vaccination visit). As for treatment: pre-vaccination baseline after standard-of-care therapy. Profiling relied on immunoSEQ multiplex PCR, and the TCRdb table lists in-frame clones only, not all of them. In the table there are 80,000 to 100,000 clones, around 80% of which are singletons. The sequencing used PBMCs, collected from a glioma patient treated with radiotherapy, temozolomide or both. Receptors originate from a middle-aged man with glioma.

This clone was recorded a few times. This chain connects TRBV7-8 to TRBJ1-2; TRBD1 is a possible D gene (5 bases). The germline CDR1 and CDR2 sequences are SGHVS and FQNEAQ. The germline V and J ends were trimmed by 6 bases and 7 bases, with 18 bases remaining between them. This CDR3 contains 14 residues. CDR3 in DNA: TGTGCCAGCAGGGAACTGGGGGGAGTGGGTGGCTACACCTTC. Amino acid sequence: CASRELGGVGGYTF. The full variable domain, completed using reference TRBV7-8 and TRBJ1-2, is GAGVSQSPRYKVAKRGQDVALRCDPISGHVSLFWYQQALGQGPEFLTYFQNEAQLDKSGLPSDRFFAERPEGSVSTLKIQRTQQEDSAVYLCASRELGGVGGYTFGSGTRLTVV.

The count of this clone is one. Written as DNA, the CDR3 is TGTGCCAGCAGCTTAGTAGCGGGAGAAATAGATACGCAGTATTTT. Translating it yields CASSLVAGEIDTQYF. The chain is built from TRBV7-2 and TRBJ2-3; 9 bases align to TRBD2. The V gene end was trimmed by 1 base and the J gene end by 5 bases; junction bases not matched to a gene: 4. The CDR3 totals 15 residues. CDR1 is SGHTA, CDR2 FQGNSA, per germline.

The V and J genes are TRBV7-2 and TRBJ2-2; TRBD1 or TRBD2 may be the D gene (5 bases each). The CDR3 totals 13 residues. CDR1 and CDR2 (germline): SGHTA, FQGNSA. The V gene lost 10 bases and the J gene lost 2 bases, with 11 bases spanning the gap. Written as DNA, the CDR3 is TGTGCCACAGGGACGGTTAACACCGGGGAGCTGTTTTTT. Protein: CATGTVNTGELFF.

The genes are TRBV15 and TRBJ2-7; possible D gene TRBD1, 6 bases. The CDR3 is made up of 18 amino acids. With 0 bases removed from V and 2 bases from J, the gap between germline ends came to 20 bases. Germline V lookup: CDR1 LNHNV, CDR2 YYDKDF (reference sequence). The CDR3 here is CATSRDSGGHILAYEQYF. The CDR3 nucleotides read TGTGCCACCAGCAGAGATTCTGGGGGACACATCTTAGCCTACGAGCAGTACTTC.

A few counts support this clone. The genes are TRBV18 and TRBJ2-2; 10 nucleotides match TRBD1. CDR3 size: 16 residues. V was clipped by 8 bases and J by 5 bases; unmatched bases: 11. Germline assignment: CDR1 KGHSH and CDR2 LQKENI. The chain's CDR3 is CASTHFRTGGTGELFF. Here the CDR3 DNA reads TGTGCCAGCACGCACTTCCGGACAGGGGGAACCGGGGAGCTGTTTTTT.

The chain has TRBV5-5 and TRBJ2-7; no firm D call. The V gene's germline CDR1 is SGHKS and CDR2 YYEKEE (reference sequence). V was pared by 5 bases and J by 2 bases, with 14 bases between. This CDR3 is built from 14 residues. In DNA form, the CDR3 reads TGTGCCAGCAGTCAAAACGACGTTACCTACGAGCAGTACTTC. Translation gives CASSQNDVTYEQYF. Full variable domain (outside the CDR3, taken from reference TRBV5-5 and TRBJ2-7): DAGVTQSPTHLIKTRGQQVTLRCSPISGHKSVSWYQQVLGQGPQFIFQYYEKEERGRGNFPDRFSARQFPNYSSELNVNALLLGDSALYLCASSQNDVTYEQYFGPGTRLTVT.

The DNA for the CDR3 is TGTGCCAGCTCACCACCAGTTCAGGCGAACACCGGGGAGCTGTTTTTT. Translated, it gives CASSPPVQANTGELFF. This rearrangement joins TRBV18 to TRBJ2-2; D gene unclear. V lost 0 bases and J 0 bases, leaving 8 bases between the germline ends. The CDR3 sequence is 16 residues long. The germline CDR1 and CDR2 sequences are KGHSH and LQKENI.

Concerning this clone itself: At the DNA level, this CDR3 is encoded by other sequences in the same sample as well. The chain is built from TRBV7-9 and TRBJ2-3; possible D gene TRBD1, 5 bases. The germline CDR1 and CDR2 sequences are SEHNR and FQNEAQ (reference sequence). The CDR3 sequence is 14 residues long. V lost 1 base and J lost 0, with 5 bases in between. CDR3 in amino acids: CASSLEGSTDTQYF. The DNA for the CDR3 is TGTGCCAGCAGCTTAGAGGGGAGCACAGATACGCAGTATTTT.